The 23 T cell receptor beta chains in this list originate from one sample, sequenced in a study of T cell changes during pregnancy in multiple sclerosis. TCRdb's copy holds only in-frame clones and misses some; the assay was immunoSEQ multiplex PCR. The data hold under 95,000 clones, with 80% to 95% observed a single time. This material consisted of CD4+ T cells from peripheral blood mononuclear cells, taken before pregnancy. Receptor source: a female donor with multiple sclerosis, enrolled in a pregnancy study.

The V gene is TRBV28, the J gene TRBJ2-3, with 7 bases identical to TRBD1. The CDR3 is 14 amino acids. Germline V gene sequence: CDR1 MDHEN, CDR2 SYDVKM. The junction had 7 bases not matched to a gene; V was cut back by 4 bases and J by 6 bases. The CDR3: CASSSGQEGDTQYF. The CDR3 nucleotides read TGTGCCAGCAGTTCAGGACAGGAAGGGGATACGCAGTATTTT. The entire variable domain, with the rest obtained from reference TRBV28 and TRBJ2-3, is as follows: DVKVTQSSRYLVKRTGEKVFLECVQDMDHENMFWYRQDPGLGLRLIYFSYDVKMKEKGDIPEGYSVSREKKERFSLILESASTNQTSMYLCASSSGQEGDTQYFGPGTRLTVL.

The chain combines TRBV21-1 with TRBJ1-1; TRBD1, the table's D call, was not compared with the DNA. TRBV21-1 is a pseudogene locus. The CDR3 runs 13 residues. The CDR3 sequence: CASSKGRDSEAFF. The CDR3, as DNA: TGTGCCAGCAGCAAGGGGCGGGACAGTGAAGCTTTCTTT.

V is TRBV10-3 and J is TRBJ1-2; D call uncertain. Trimming cost V 2 bases and J 4 bases, with 5 bases left between them. The CDR3 totals 12 residues. Germline CDR1 ENHRY, CDR2 SYGVKD. The CDR3 spells CAISENSYGYTF. As DNA, the CDR3 is TGTGCCATCAGTGAGAACAGCTATGGCTACACCTTC.

This clone occurred a few times. The V and J genes are TRBV9 and TRBJ1-6, with D possibly matching TRBD1 (6 bases). Trimming took off 3 bases at V and 10 bases at J, with 14 bases between the two ends. Germline V gives CDR1 SGDLS, CDR2 YYNGEE. The CDR3 is 14 residues long. CDR3 sequence reads: CASSGGPAVSPLHF. CDR3 DNA: TGTGCCAGCAGCGGGGGGCCGGCAGTCTCACCCCTCCACTTT.

The count of this clone is one. The chain combines TRBV27 with TRBJ2-2, with D hard to call. The CDR3 contains 15 residues. V lost 5 bases and J 4 bases, leaving 14 bases between the germline ends. From germline, CDR1 is MNHEY and CDR2 SMNVEV (reference sequence). CDR3 bases: TGTGCCAGCAGTCTGGGCCTTCCAGCCACCGGGGAGCTGTTTTTT. Translation gives CASSLGLPATGELFF.

The chain recombines TRBV19 with TRBJ2-2; 10 nucleotides match TRBD2. The CDR3 covers 17 residues. Per germline, CDR1 LNHDA and CDR2 SQIVND (reference sequence). With 7 bases clipped from V and 3 bases from J, the junction kept 11 bases outside the gene matches. CDR3 sequence reads: CASKNEAGGPYTGELFF. In DNA, the CDR3 is TGTGCCAGTAAAAATGAAGCGGGGGGGCCCTACACCGGGGAGCTGTTTTTT.

The V gene is TRBV10-2, the J gene TRBJ2-7; TRBD2 is a possible D gene (7 bases). Germline V gene data show CDR1 as WSHSY and CDR2 as SAAADI. Trimming shortened V by 9 bases and J by 7 bases, and 16 bases separated the two germline ends. There are 12 residues in the CDR3. CDR3 bases: TGCGCCAGTACGGGGGGCCCGGGGGAGCAGTACTTC. Protein product: CASTGGPGEQYF.

The rearrangement links TRBV4-1 to TRBJ1-1; a weak D match, TRBD1 (6 bases). Per the germline V gene, CDR1 is MGHRA and CDR2 is YSYEKL. V lost 1 base and J 3 bases, leaving 12 bases between the germline ends. The CDR3 extends over 15 amino acids. CDR3 residues: CASSQGRGRDTEAFF. The CDR3 DNA is TGCGCCAGCAGCCAAGGCAGGGGTAGGGACACTGAAGCTTTCTTT.

In nucleotides, the CDR3 is TGTGCCACCTTAGCGGGAGGGGGATCCTACGAGCAGTACTTC. Translating it yields CATLAGGGSYEQYF. The rearrangement uses TRBV2 and TRBJ2-7; the match to TRBD2 covers 11 bases. Germline V gene sequence: CDR1 SNHLY, CDR2 FYNNEI. V gave up 10 bases and J gave up 1 base; unmatched junction bases: 6. The CDR3 runs to 14 residues.

The chain joins TRBV7-8 to TRBJ1-6; D is undetermined. Germline V gene lookup returns CDR1 SGHVS and CDR2 FQNEAQ. The germline V and J ends were trimmed by 5 bases and 9 bases, with 20 bases remaining between them. The CDR3 sequence is 16 residues long. The CDR3 here is CASSPLPRAGGSPLHF. CDR3 nucleotides: TGTGCCAGCAGCCCCCTACCGCGCGCGGGCGGTTCACCCCTCCACTTT.

This clone was seen a handful of times. The chain has TRBV5-1 and TRBJ1-2; 9 bases are shared with TRBD1. The CDR3 has 13 amino acids. The germline CDR1 and CDR2 sequences are SGHRS and YFSETQ. Trimming took 4 bases from V and 6 from J; bases not matched to a gene: 4. The CDR3 bases are TGCGCCAGCAGCAACCGGGACAGGGATGGCTACACCTTC. Its protein is CASSNRDRDGYTF. The variable domain in full, completed from reference TRBV5-1 and TRBJ1-2, reads KAGVTQTPRYLIKTRGQQVTLSCSPISGHRSVSWYQQTPGQGLQFLFEYFSETQRNKGNFPGRFSGRQFSNSRSEMNVSTLELGDSALYLCASSNRDRDGYTFGSGTRLTVV.

This clone was picked up a small number of times. The chain combines TRBV5-1 with TRBJ2-2; 8 nucleotides align to TRBD2. The V and J ends lost 3 bases and 4 bases, in that order; junction bases with no gene match: 5. Germline V lookup: CDR1 SGHRS, CDR2 YFSETQ. This CDR3 has 15 residues. The CDR3 sequence is CASSSGRAITGELFF. In DNA, the CDR3 is TGCGCCAGCAGCTCCGGGAGGGCCATCACCGGGGAGCTGTTTTTT.

The chain couples TRBV21-1 to TRBJ2-7; the table names TRBD2, a call not compared with the DNA. TRBV21-1 is tagged as a pseudogene. The CDR3 contains 18 residues. CDR3 residues: CASSKLSRVSVSSYEQYF. DNA for the CDR3: TGTGCCAGCAGCAAATTATCCCGCGTGTCCGTGTCCTCCTACGAGCAGTACTTC.

The chain joins TRBV19 to TRBJ2-1; tentative D call: TRBD2 (8 bases). V was trimmed by 2 bases and J by 4 bases, leaving 21 bases between them. Germline lookup yields CDR1 LNHDA and CDR2 SQIVND (reference sequence). The CDR3 consists of 18 residues. In DNA, the CDR3 is TGTGCCAGTAGTATAAGGGGGCTAGCGGGCACTGAATACAATGAGCAGTTCTTC. Translating gives CASSIRGLAGTEYNEQFF.

The chain recombines TRBV19 with TRBJ2-1; the match to TRBD2 covers 7 bases. This CDR3 region has 17 residues. The germline V gene encodes CDR1 LNHDA and CDR2 SQIVND (reference sequence). Germline trimming cut 4 bases from V and 0 bases from J; bases unmatched to any gene: 9. DNA for the CDR3: TGTGCCAGTAGTAGGCCACTAATAGCGGGCTCCTACAATGAGCAGTTCTTC. This translates into CASSRPLIAGSYNEQFF.

The V and J genes are TRBV28 and TRBJ1-2; TRBD1 might be the D (5 bases). The CDR3 loop spans 13 amino acids. Germline V gene sequence: CDR1 MDHEN, CDR2 SYDVKM. V was pared by 5 bases and J by 4 bases, with 11 bases between. The CDR3 sequence is CASSPRQTYGYTF. The CDR3 nucleotides read TGTGCCAGCAGTCCCCGACAGACCTATGGCTACACCTTC.

The chain is built from TRBV14 and TRBJ1-1; possible D gene TRBD1, 5 bases. CDR3 length equals 14 residues. Germline CDR1 is SGHDN and CDR2 is FVKESK. Trimming left V 2 bases short and J 1 base short, with 8 bases between. This CDR3 reads CASSQRGRNTEAFF. CDR3 DNA sequence: TGTGCCAGCAGCCAAAGGGGTAGGAACACTGAAGCTTTCTTT.

This clone appeared once. This rearrangement joins TRBV18 to TRBJ1-2; 7 nucleotides match TRBD1. CDR3 length: 14 amino acids. With V trimmed by 3 bases and J by 0 bases, 1 base remained unmatched. Germline CDR1 KGHSH, CDR2 LQKENI. This chain's CDR3 is CASSPGTANYGYTF. Here the CDR3 DNA reads TGTGCCAGCTCACCTGGGACAGCTAACTATGGCTACACCTTC.

The chain has TRBV5-1 and TRBJ1-1; D is unclear. The germline V gene has CDR1 SGHRS and CDR2 YFSETQ. V shed 4 bases and J shed 3 bases, with 16 bases lying between them. This CDR3 has 15 residues. DNA for the CDR3: TGCGCCAGCAGCCGATGGCGCGGGCGAGACACTGAAGCTTTCTTT. Its protein product is CASSRWRGRDTEAFF.

The chain carries TRBV18 and TRBJ1-2; 9 bases agree with TRBD1. The CDR3 spans 16 residues. CDR1 and CDR2 from the germline V gene are KGHSH and LQKENI. With 4 bases clipped from V and 8 bases from J, the junction kept 14 bases outside the gene matches. The chain's CDR3 is CASSLLVPGQGKGYTF. The DNA for the CDR3 is TGTGCCAGCTCACTACTAGTACCGGGACAGGGAAAAGGCTACACCTTC.

The J gene is TRBJ1-4, the V gene TRBV27; maybe TRBD1 (5 bases). Germline CDR1 reads MNHEY; CDR2 reads SMNVEV (reference sequence). This CDR3 comprises 15 residues. Trimming removed 6 bases from V and 4 bases from J, with 15 bases in between. The CDR3 loop reads CASRRLGGNNEKLFF. The CDR3 region has the DNA TGTGCCAGCAGAAGATTGGGGGGGAATAATGAAAAACTGTTTTTT.

The chain joins TRBV7-6 to TRBJ1-1; possibly TRBD1 for D (6 bases). V was shortened by 3 bases and J by 0 bases, with 14 bases between the two germline ends. Germline values: CDR1 SGHVS, CDR2 FNYEAQ. The CDR3 length is 16 residues. The DNA of the CDR3 is TGTGCCAGCAGCTTGAGGGGGGGATCCATGAACACTGAAGCTTTCTTT. This gives the protein CASSLRGGSMNTEAFF.

V usage is TRBV10-3 and J usage is TRBJ2-1; 10 bases are a match to TRBD2. Germline-derived CDR1 and CDR2 are ENHRY and SYGVKD. The J segment lost 10 bases and the V segment lost 5 bases, leaving 11 bases of the junction unmatched. This CDR3 is 15 amino acids long. The CDR3 is CAISRTSGPSGEQFF. CDR3 coding DNA: TGTGCCATCAGTCGGACTAGCGGCCCGTCAGGCGAGCAGTTCTTC.